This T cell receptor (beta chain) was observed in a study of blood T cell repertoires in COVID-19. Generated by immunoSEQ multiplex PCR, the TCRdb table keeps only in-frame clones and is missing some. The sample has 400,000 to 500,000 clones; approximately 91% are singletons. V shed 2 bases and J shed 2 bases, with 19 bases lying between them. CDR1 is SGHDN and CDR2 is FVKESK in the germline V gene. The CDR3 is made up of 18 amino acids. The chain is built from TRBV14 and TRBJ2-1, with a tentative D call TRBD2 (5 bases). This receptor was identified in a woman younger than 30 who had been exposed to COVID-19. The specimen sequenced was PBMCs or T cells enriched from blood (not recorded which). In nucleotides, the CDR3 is TGTGCCAGCAGCCAAAACCCCCAGTTTGTGGAGGCCTACAATGAGCAGTTCTTC. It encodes CASSQNPQFVEAYNEQFF.